Described below is a single T cell receptor (beta chain) sequence and its context. Its antigen is unknown. No base qualities exist here, and no much larger clone lies one base off it. Library construction relied on the immunoSEQ multiplex PCR assay. The table was pulled from immuneACCESS by TCRdb, which kept in-frame rearrangements only. Such tables lose some clones; where checked, under half of the loss comes from unresolved V genes, and the rest has no known cause. Recorded for this sample are about 75,000 clones; 90% to 95% of them occurred a single time. Jointly, the top ten make up roughly 5% of the sample. Looking up the germline V gene (reference sequence) yields CDR1 SEHNR and CDR2 FQNEAQ. There are 13 amino acids in the CDR3, from cysteine to phenylalanine inclusive. The only DNA kept is the CDR3, 39 bases in frame from the first base. V was cut back by 6 bases and J by 5 bases, leaving a gap of 13 bases between them.

This entry is derived from a study of technical replicates of blood from a few donors (dated by TCRdb to 2017 to 2019). This receptor was obtained from a human donor in good health. Some clones in this sample may be carry-over from other donors' samples. The V gene is TRBV7-9 and the J gene is TRBJ2-5; matching of 6 bases hints at TRBD2 as the D gene. The sequenced sample was PBMCs. For the CDR3, the sequence is CASRGGGVETQYF. At the DNA level, the sequence is TGTGCCAGCAGAGGCGGAGGGGTGGAGACCCAGTACTTC.